The 23 T cell receptor beta chains below were found in one sample sequenced in a study of control samples from healthy donors and cancer patients. Here immunoSEQ multiplex PCR was the method, and the copy in TCRdb shows in-frame clones only, minus some. The sample consists of 150,000 or so clones, approximately 94% of them appearing once. The sample was blood. These receptors originate from a man aged 35 to 55 in good health.

V is TRBV4-1 and J is TRBJ2-1; TRBD2 agrees at 14 bases. The CDR3 has 17 amino acids. V shed 0 bases, J shed 7 bases, and the junction held 5 bases outside the gene matches. The germline V gene has CDR1 MGHRA and CDR2 YSYEKL. CDR3 sequence (DNA): TGCGCCAGCAGCCAAGACTTGACTAGCGGGGGGGCTAATGAGCAGTTCTTC. Amino acid sequence: CASSQDLTSGGANEQFF.

This clone was seen a few times. J is TRBJ1-2 and V is TRBV6-5; TRBD1 matches at 7 bases. Germline-derived CDR1 and CDR2 are MNHEY and SVGAGI. The CDR3 has 14 residues. Trimming took 2 bases from V and 4 from J; bases not matched to a gene: 4. This CDR3 is CASSYDRATYGYTF. The DNA of the CDR3 is TGTGCCAGCAGTTACGACAGGGCAACCTATGGCTACACCTTC.

The chain couples TRBV12-3 or TRBV12-4 to TRBJ1-1; 7 positions match TRBD1. The junction had 7 bases not matched to a gene; V was cut back by 4 bases and J by 8 bases. The CDR3 totals 13 residues. The chain's CDR3 is CASSSPDRFEAFF. The CDR3 region has the DNA TGTGCCAGCAGTTCCCCGGACAGGTTCGAAGCTTTCTTT.

This rearrangement joins TRBV21-1 to TRBJ1-4. TRBV21-1 has pseudogene status. The length of the CDR3 is 17 residues. CDR3 sequence: CASSKGPEGGAHEKLFF. CDR3 DNA: TGTGCCAGCAGCAAAGGGCCCGAGGGAGGGGCCCATGAAAAACTGTTTTTT.

The V and J genes are TRBV5-1 and TRBJ2-1; TRBD1 might be the D (5 bases). The V end was cut by 4 bases, the J end by 5 bases, with 13 bases between. The CDR3 length is 14 residues. Germline values: CDR1 SGHRS, CDR2 YFSETQ. The CDR3 loop is CASSRRGLNNEQFF. DNA of the CDR3: TGCGCCAGCAGCCGAAGGGGATTAAACAATGAGCAGTTCTTC.

V is TRBV28 and J is TRBJ1-1, with D unresolved. This CDR3 has 14 amino acids. The V gene lost 8 bases and the J gene lost 0 bases, with 13 bases spanning the gap. CDR1 is MDHEN, CDR2 SYDVKM, per germline. CDR3 amino acids: CASAPGNMNTEAFF. In nucleotides, the CDR3 is TGTGCCAGCGCCCCCGGCAATATGAACACTGAAGCTTTCTTT.

The V call is TRBV18, the J call TRBJ2-3, with TRBD1 matching over 8 bases. Germline V gene data show CDR1 as KGHSH and CDR2 as LQKENI. The CDR3 is 16 residues long. J was trimmed by 6 bases and V by 8 bases; bases with no gene match: 16. The CDR3 DNA reads as TGTGCCAGCCGGGGAACATGGACAGGGACGAGGGATACGCAGTATTTT. Its protein product is CASRGTWTGTRDTQYF. Drawing the rest from reference TRBV18 and TRBJ2-3, the complete variable domain is NAGVMQNPRHLVRRRGQEARLRCSPMKGHSHVYWYRQLPEEGLKFMVYLQKENIIDESGMPKERFSAEFPKEGPSILRIQQVVRGDSAAYFCASRGTWTGTRDTQYFGPGTRLTVL.

The chain is built from TRBV7-8 and TRBJ2-7, with 12 nucleotides matching TRBD2. Losses at the gene ends were 5 bases for V and 4 bases for J; bases not matched to a gene: 3. The length of the CDR3 is 14 residues. From germline, CDR1 is SGHVS and CDR2 FQNEAQ. The CDR3 loop is CASSPGLAGYEQYF. DNA of the CDR3: TGTGCCAGCAGCCCAGGACTAGCGGGGTACGAGCAGTACTTC. The whole variable domain, filled in from reference TRBV7-8 and TRBJ2-7, reads GAGVSQSPRYKVAKRGQDVALRCDPISGHVSLFWYQQALGQGPEFLTYFQNEAQLDKSGLPSDRFFAERPEGSVSTLKIQRTQQEDSAVYLCASSPGLAGYEQYFGPGTRLTVT.

The genes are TRBV11-3 and TRBJ2-1, with D tentatively TRBD2 (5 bases). Germline V gene sequence: CDR1 SGHNT, CDR2 YENEEA. Trimming stripped 0 bases from V and 2 bases from J, with 8 bases between. This CDR3 comprises 15 residues. In DNA, the CDR3 is TGTGCCAGCAGCTTAGATCGGGGAACCTACAATGAGCAGTTCTTC. Its translation is CASSLDRGTYNEQFF.

The chain carries TRBV7-9 and TRBJ2-2; a weak D match, TRBD2 (6 bases). The CDR3 contains 16 residues. With 5 bases removed from V and 0 bases from J, the gap between germline ends came to 13 bases. Germline values: CDR1 SEHNR, CDR2 FQNEAQ (reference sequence). The CDR3 DNA sequence: TGTGCCAGCAGCCAAGGAGGGCCTTCGAACACCGGGGAGCTGTTTTTT. It translates to CASSQGGPSNTGELFF.

V and J are TRBV9 and TRBJ1-4; no definite D call. The length of the CDR3 is 13 residues. V shed 3 bases and J shed 0 bases, with 3 bases lying between them. Germline V gives CDR1 SGDLS, CDR2 YYNGEE. CDR3 coding DNA: TGTGCCAGCAGCGCACCAACTAATGAAAAACTGTTTTTT. This gives the protein CASSAPTNEKLFF.

This rearrangement joins TRBV10-3 to TRBJ1-5; D not certain. V lost 3 bases to trimming and J lost 0 bases, with 3 bases between them. This CDR3 has 13 amino acids. Germline V gene data show CDR1 as ENHRY and CDR2 as SYGVKD. CDR3 coding DNA: TGTGCCATCAGTGATGTTAGCAATCAGCCCCAGCATTTT. This gives the protein CAISDVSNQPQHF.

The chain has TRBV10-3 and TRBJ1-2, with D maybe TRBD1 (6 bases). CDR1 is ENHRY and CDR2 is SYGVKD in the germline V gene. Between the trimmed V and J ends, which lost 0 bases and 1 base, there was a span of 12 bases. The CDR3 extends over 16 amino acids. CDR3: CAISESFGTFNYGYTF. As DNA, the CDR3 is TGTGCCATCAGTGAGTCGTTCGGGACATTTAACTATGGCTACACCTTC.

V is TRBV10-2 and J is TRBJ1-5; possibly TRBD1 for D (5 bases). Germline CDR1 and CDR2: WSHSY and SAAADI. This CDR3 is 15 amino acids long. The V end was cut by 8 bases, the J end by 2 bases, with 16 bases between. The chain's CDR3 is CASRRSGGGNQPQHF. As DNA, the CDR3 is TGCGCCAGCCGCCGATCTGGGGGGGGCAATCAGCCCCAGCATTTT.

This sequence joins TRBV6-7 and TRBJ2-7, with D possibly being TRBD1 (6 bases). TRBV6-7 is designated an ORF whose function remains uncertain. The V end lost 4 bases, the J end lost 6 bases, and 16 bases lay between the germline ends. This CDR3 has 14 amino acids. The CDR3 DNA reads TGTGCCAGCAGTTCCCGACGGACAGTTGGCGAGCAGTACTTC. Its protein product is CASSSRRTVGEQYF.

The chain is built from TRBV7-9 and TRBJ2-3; D unclear. V lost 5 bases and J lost 5, with 8 bases in between. The germline CDR1 and CDR2 sequences are SEHNR and FQNEAQ (reference sequence). This CDR3 is built from 12 residues. The CDR3 protein is CASSPSGDTQYF. CDR3 nucleotide sequence: TGTGCCAGCAGCCCATCAGGAGATACGCAGTATTTT.

This chain uses TRBV11-3 with TRBJ2-5; 7 bases fit TRBD1. Per germline, CDR1 SGHNT and CDR2 YENEEA. With V trimmed by 5 bases and J by 5 bases, 5 bases remained unmatched. CDR3 length: 13 amino acids. The CDR3 loop is CASSTGEKETQYF. The CDR3 DNA sequence: TGTGCCAGCAGCACAGGGGAGAAGGAGACCCAGTACTTC.

This sequence joins TRBV10-3 and TRBJ2-3, with D uncertain. Trimming took 5 bases from V and 6 from J, leaving 15 bases between them. Per germline, CDR1 ENHRY and CDR2 SYGVKD. The CDR3 runs 14 residues. The CDR3 bases are TGTGCCATCAGTACTGGTTCTGTGGGGGATACGCAGTATTTT. Its translation is CAISTGSVGDTQYF.

V is TRBV10-2 and J is TRBJ1-5; TRBD1 aligns across 9 bases. This CDR3 contains 13 residues. Germline CDR1 WSHSY, CDR2 SAAADI. J was trimmed by 7 bases and V by 6 bases; bases with no gene match: 4. DNA of the CDR3: TGCGCCAGCAGCCCACAGGGGGCACAGCCCCAGCATTTT. The encoded protein is CASSPQGAQPQHF.

This clone turned up a few times. The chain is built from TRBV10-2 and TRBJ1-6; D is undetermined. The germline V gene encodes CDR1 WSHSY and CDR2 SAAADI. The V end was cut by 0 bases, the J end by 7 bases, with 10 bases between. The CDR3 consists of 15 residues. Here the CDR3 reads CASSESVIGNSPLHF. The DNA of the CDR3 is TGCGCCAGCAGTGAGTCTGTTATCGGGAATTCACCCCTCCACTTT.

The chain couples TRBV19 to TRBJ2-1; 10 nucleotides agree with TRBD2. The CDR3 spans 16 residues. Germline V gives CDR1 LNHDA, CDR2 SQIVND (reference sequence). After removal of 5 bases from V and 5 bases from J, the junction contained 9 bases not matched to a gene. This CDR3 reads CASSSGSSGRNNEQFF. The CDR3 region has the DNA TGTGCCAGTAGTTCAGGATCTAGCGGGAGAAACAATGAGCAGTTCTTC.

This clone was seen more than once but under ten times. J is TRBJ2-3 and V is TRBV5-4; a weak D match, TRBD2 (7 bases). The germline V gene has CDR1 SGHNT and CDR2 YYREEE (reference sequence). CDR3 length: 15 amino acids. V lost 0 bases, J lost 1 base, and 9 bases lay in between. The CDR3 nucleotides read TGTGCCAGCAGCTTGGACGGGGGGCGCACAGATACGCAGTATTTT. Translating it yields CASSLDGGRTDTQYF.

The J gene is TRBJ1-1, the V gene TRBV29-1; tentatively, D is TRBD1 (6 bases). This CDR3 has 13 amino acids. Germline CDR1 reads SQVTM; CDR2 reads ANQGSEA. V was trimmed by 6 bases and J by 1 base, leaving 12 bases between them. The CDR3: CSVGGAQNTEAFF. CDR3 in DNA: TGCAGCGTGGGGGGGGCACAGAACACTGAAGCTTTCTTT.